Below, one T cell receptor beta chain is given with its context. Its antigen is currently not known. No much larger clonotype is one base removed from it; base qualities were not supplied. The cohort was made up of 650 to 700 healthy bone marrow donors. At the time of sampling, all cohort members were nominally healthy, though unrecorded immune exposures were likely present. The donor tested CMV seropositive, placing the donor among the roughly 270 seropositive members of the cohort. Each donor provided a peripheral blood sample, and peripheral blood mononuclear cells were used for TCR beta sequencing. Genomic DNA extraction from the blood cell samples was performed with the Qiagen DNeasy Blood Extraction Kit. This sample was taken from a study of cytomegalovirus exposure and HLA in healthy donors (dated by TCRdb to the late 2010s). Regarding the complete study: An earlier analysis of under 600 of the donors reported 250 to 350 Gb of sequence data and around 120 million unique TCR beta sequences from 150 million to 200 million T cells. A later analysis re-examined previously published TCR beta repertoires from 610 or so donors and added high-resolution HLA genotyping to investigate patterns of TCR occurrence. Among approximately 370 genotyped donors of the cohort, an average of about 240,000 unique TCR beta nucleotide sequences was sequenced per donor, of which about 20% were non-productive. Donor age, sex, ethnicity and CMV serostatus were compiled alongside the repertoire data. Around 330 gigabases of sequencing data and around 80 million unique TCR sequences made up an early release that covered several hundred HLA-typed donors. In the later analysis, no new phenotypic data were used to find candidate immune exposures; instead, reliance was placed on TCR beta sequences and their occurrence across donors. To decide whether each TCR beta V gene segment behaved as functional or pseudogenic, an earlier analysis of some 600 of the donors relied on high-throughput TCR beta sequencing. Several DR-DQ haplotypes were treated as single units for association and clustering because of strong linkage in the cohort. To predict cytomegalovirus infection status, the study brought together high-throughput TCR immunosequencing, statistical association of individual TCRs with disease status, and machine learning. The number of donors typed differed by locus, with roughly 620-630 for A, B, C, DRB1 and DQB1, roughly 550 for DQA1, 600 to 610 for DPA1, and 450 to 480 for DPB1. The genetic ancestry cluster associated with self-reported Caucasian donors included 81% of the approximately 410 genotyped donors. Genome-wide SNP genotypes for about three fifths of the roughly 670 donors were used in a later genetic analysis, which treated that subset as a discovery cohort. HLA typing covered class I and class II loci at four-digit resolution. The aim of the study was to test whether cataloging public T cell receptors could identify signatures of past pathogen exposure. Besides the first cohort of under 700 subjects, a separate validation cohort made up of about 120 different subjects was used. All discovery cohort repertoires had been generated using a single sequencing platform. The T cell repertoires of under 700 subjects were profiled by immunosequencing and related to cytomegalovirus serostatus.

The paper's findings and limits, for the study overall: Roughly 17 rarely observed V segments, including chromosome 9 orphons, were excluded from the earlier analysis of some 590 of the donors because counts were too low. The 87-base-pair reads could not distinguish some IMGT-functional V segments, including TRBV6-2 and TRBV6-3, so those segments were excluded. Cytomegalovirus status was reported to be diagnosed by the classifier with high specificity and sensitivity in both the original and validation cohorts. A further reported finding was that TCR beta sequences accurately predicted the HLA-A and HLA-B alleles for most subjects in the first cohort. The presence/absence analyses assumed that sequencing depth was roughly uniform across donors, and that assumption may not be true. This cohort had only TCR beta chains sequenced, and the lack of alpha or paired-chain data limited which features could be detected. While some public TCRs were present in many individuals, most TCR sequences turned up only very rarely across donors. Linkage disequilibrium might explain the correlated functional status among segregating V segments, but an unknown experimental factor could not be ruled out. An association between a missense DCLRE1C variant and V-gene and J-gene trimming of TCR beta chains was found in a later genetic analysis and replicated in an independent cohort. The authors suggested that the approach could potentially be generalized to other disease states and immunological phenotypes. When HLA alleles, especially DR and DQ, strongly co-occurred, attributing TCR associations to individual alleles was difficult. A group of highly shared sequence variants was considered likely to be a technical artifact of the sequencing pipeline. Three of the identified cytomegalovirus-associated TCR beta chains were confirmed in vitro to be specific for cytomegalovirus antigens. In a later analysis, HLA-associated TCR beta chains were found to be more clonally expanded and to have lower generation probabilities than equally common non-associated chains. In a later analysis, about 17,000 TCR beta sequences were associated with specific HLA alleles at a false discovery rate of 0.05. For the cohort, immune exposure information was limited to CMV serostatus. According to a later analysis, most CMV-associated TCR beta chains appeared to be HLA-restricted, and the HLA associations seemed to be driven largely by CMV exposure. Because some donors lacked HLA typing at each locus, the association tests relied only on the typed subset. Compared with the roughly 710-donor mean, donors in an Asian-associated ancestry cluster had fewer N-insertions in productive TCRs, according to a later genetic analysis. An earlier analysis of approximately 530 of the donors showed that most TCR beta V segments appeared in productive rearrangements either about 87% or about 30% of the time, which broadly matched IMGT annotations. According to a later analysis, TCR association rates differed among HLA loci, with DRB1 alleles showing the most associated TCRs and HLA-C alleles showing the fewest. In a later analysis, several top co-occurrence clusters were reported to appear linked to parvovirus B19, influenza, CMV and Epstein-Barr virus. A total of 150 to 200 TCR beta chains were listed by the study as associated with cytomegalovirus.

Library preparation was by the immunoSEQ multiplex PCR assay. The multiplex PCR relied on a mix of 60 forward primers for TCR Vbeta segments and 13 reverse primers for TCR Jbeta segments. Amplification of the CDR3 region of rearranged TCR beta genes was performed with a multiplex PCR assay on genomic DNA. The amplified TCR beta libraries were sequenced on the Illumina HiSeq System as 87-base-pair reads. The published analysis was carried out like this. Across the 700 or so repertoires, a later analysis counted 80 million or so unique TCR beta chains, roughly 11 million of which were shared by at least two donors. Raw reads were error-corrected and collapsed into unique sequences with a nearest-neighbor algorithm that merged closely related sequences to remove PCR and sequencing errors. To assign V, D and J gene segments, CDR3 sequences were aligned to IMGT reference sequences. Each retained sequence needed at least a six-nucleotide match to both a V gene segment and a J gene segment. A rearrangement was called productive if the CDR3 had no stop codons and remained in frame with V and J, and every other rearrangement was called non-productive. CDR3 was defined by IMGT convention, running from the second conserved V-encoded cysteine to the conserved J-encoded phenylalanine. The earlier analysis of about 590 of the donors excluded sequences that lacked an unambiguous match to a single V gene segment. An earlier analysis of 450 to 650 of the donors called V segments functional above 56.7% productive rearrangements and segregating when the between-donor standard deviation exceeded 5%. To diagnose cytomegalovirus status from the catalog of TCR beta chain sequences, a statistical classification framework was built. In a later analysis, V and J genes were assigned by comparing TCR nucleotide sequences against IMGT/GENE-DB human TR gene sequences. Using the TCRdist pipeline, a later analysis assigned CDR3 sequences along with most-parsimonious VDJ recombination scenarios. In a later analysis, every TCR beta chain was defined by the combination of its CDR3 amino acid sequence and its V-gene family, and reads without a unique V-gene family were dropped. To address suspected cross-contamination and a sequencing artifact, a later analysis removed 550 to 750 highly shared, low-generation-probability nucleotide sequences. In a later analysis, a clonal expansion index for each public chain was calculated from normalized within-repertoire ranks of inferred template counts. In a later analysis, generation probabilities were computed using a VDJ recombination model fitted to out-of-frame rearrangements, and the results were checked against IGoR. In a later analysis, hypergeometric tests were used to score TCR-TCR, TCR-HLA and TCR-CMV co-occurrence, with a repertoire-size bias correction applied to TCR pairs. A later analysis estimated false discovery rates by permuting HLA or CMV assignments 20 times. In a later analysis, co-occurring TCRs were grouped with DBSCAN, and TCRdist sequence similarity was added when clustering was performed within HLA-allele-positive subsets. Repertoires with fewer than 30,000 or more than 120,000 public chains, plus five repertoires with anomalous nucleotide sharing, were excluded from co-occurrence clustering. In TCRdb, the immuneACCESS table is reduced to in-frame sequences with V and J assigned. These tables do not hold every clone; where another copy was compared, an unresolved V gene accounts for under half, and the others remain unexplained. The V and J calls and the clone size are those of that table, but D and trimming were determined from the DNA. The sample has about 160,000 clones on record, roughly 80% of them singletons. The top ten clonotypes cover roughly 7.5% of the sample.

From the cysteine through the phenylalanine, the CDR3 covers 14 amino acids. The kept DNA is CDR3 alone, 42 bases in frame from the first base. A distance of 9 bases separates the germline ends of V and J, which lose 0 bases and 4 bases respectively. CDR1 SGHRS and CDR2 YFSETQ are derived from the germline V gene. The sequence derives from a woman in her twenties or thirties in good health and CMV-seropositive. The rearrangement joined TRBV5-1 to TRBJ2-3; the D gene is unclear. The sequenced sample was PBMCs. In nucleotides, the sequence is TGCGCCAGCAGCTTGGACTCGAGTGCAGATACGCAGTATTTT. Its protein reads: CASSLDSSADTQYF.